This T cell receptor (beta chain) was recovered during a study of a mutant IDH1 vaccine in newly diagnosed glioma. Turning to the study itself: Onset of vaccination occurred 4-6 weeks following radiotherapy alone, or with temozolomide cycles. Averaging approximately 40 years of age, treated patients were 62.5% male and approximately 38% female. The study's findings and limits: Pseudoprogression seemed unlinked to shifts in top peripheral T cell clonotypes.

The CDR3 has 14 residues. The germline CDR1 and CDR2 sequences are WSHSY and SAAADI. The V and J ends lost 4 bases and 7 bases, in that order; junction bases with no gene match: 7. Documented time point: week 35, safety follow-up. Vaccine doses each comprised 300 ug of mutant IDH1 20-mer peptide, with topical imiquimod. This clone was observed a handful of times. The target antigen is unknown. Profiling relied on immunoSEQ multiplex PCR, and the TCRdb table lists in-frame clones only, not all of them. The sample lists some 58,000 clones, roughly 79% occurring once. The sequencing here drew on PBMCs, taken from a glioma patient whose treatment included an IDH1 peptide vaccine. The source of this sequence is a man in his forties with glioma. This rearrangement joins TRBV10-2 to TRBJ1-2, with 9 bases fitting TRBD1. CDR3: CASSVQGATSGYTF. CDR3 DNA sequence: TGCGCCAGCAGTGTACAGGGGGCAACGAGTGGCTACACCTTC.